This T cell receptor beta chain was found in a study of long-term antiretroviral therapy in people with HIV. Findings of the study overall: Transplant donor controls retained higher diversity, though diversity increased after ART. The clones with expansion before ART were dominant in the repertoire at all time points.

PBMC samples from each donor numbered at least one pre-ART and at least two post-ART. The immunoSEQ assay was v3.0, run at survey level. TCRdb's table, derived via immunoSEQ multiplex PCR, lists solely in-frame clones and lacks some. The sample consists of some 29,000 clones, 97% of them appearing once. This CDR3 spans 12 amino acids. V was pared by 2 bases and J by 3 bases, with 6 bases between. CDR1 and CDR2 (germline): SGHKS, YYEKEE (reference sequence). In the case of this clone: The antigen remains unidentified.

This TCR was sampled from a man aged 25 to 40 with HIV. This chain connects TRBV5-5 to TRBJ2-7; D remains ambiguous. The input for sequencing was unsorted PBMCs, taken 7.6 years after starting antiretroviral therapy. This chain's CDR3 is CASSLHDYEQYF. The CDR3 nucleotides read TGTGCCAGCAGCTTACATGACTACGAGCAGTACTTC.